The 23 T cell receptor beta chains listed next were all sequenced from one sample in a study of blood T cell repertoires in COVID-19. Assay used: immunoSEQ multiplex PCR; TCRdb lists only in-frame clones, some missing. The table shows under 150,000 clones, with approximately 88% occurring only once. Input material: peripheral blood. All receptors come from a human donor in a cohort sampled during active COVID-19.

The DNA for the CDR3 is TGTGCCAGCAGCCCCTACCGGACAGGGGAAAAACTGTTTTTT. It yields the protein CASSPYRTGEKLFF. The chain combines TRBV5-5 with TRBJ1-4, with TRBD1 matching 8 bases. V lost 4 bases, J lost 8 bases, and 7 bases stayed unmatched. The length of the CDR3 is 14 residues. Germline V CDR1 and CDR2: SGHKS, YYEKEE (reference sequence).

This clone was detected only once. The gene calls are TRBV9 and TRBJ2-3, with D hard to call. Germline V lookup: CDR1 SGDLS, CDR2 YYNGEE. The germline V and J ends were trimmed by 0 bases and 2 bases, with 10 bases remaining between them. The CDR3 consists of 15 residues. The CDR3 bases are TGTGCCAGCAGCGTAGTTGAACTACCCACAGATACGCAGTATTTT. It is translated as CASSVVELPTDTQYF.

The chain links TRBV11-1 to TRBJ2-1, with 9 nucleotides matching TRBD2. In germline, CDR1 is SGHAT, CDR2 FQDESV (reference sequence). CDR3 length equals 16 residues. The ends lost 5 bases at V and 8 bases at J; junction bases unmatched: 13. The CDR3, as DNA: TGTGCCAGCAGCCCTCTCGTGGCGGGGGGGCCCTATGAGCAGTTCTTC. Residues: CASSPLVAGGPYEQFF. The entire variable domain, with the rest obtained from reference TRBV11-1 and TRBJ2-1, is as follows: EAEVAQSPRYKITEKSQAVAFWCDPISGHATLYWYRQILGQGPELLVQFQDESVVDDSQLPKDRFSAERLKGVDSTLKIQPAELGDSAMYLCASSPLVAGGPYEQFFGPGTRLTVL.

The rearrangement uses TRBV14 and TRBJ2-3, with 10 bases that match TRBD1. With V trimmed by 2 bases and J by 0 bases, 5 bases remained unmatched. The length of the CDR3 is 17 residues. Germline V gene lookup returns CDR1 SGHDN and CDR2 FVKESK. This chain's CDR3 is CASSQPGQGPSTDTQYF. The DNA for the CDR3 is TGTGCCAGCAGCCAACCGGGACAGGGGCCAAGCACAGATACGCAGTATTTT.

The CDR3 protein is CASSQGAASGVDNEQFF. The CDR3 DNA reads TGTGCCAGCAGCCAAGGGGCCGCTAGCGGGGTCGACAATGAGCAGTTCTTC. The chain employs TRBV3-1 (or the pseudogene TRBV3-2) and TRBJ2-1; the match to TRBD2 covers 9 bases. The V gene's germline CDR1 is LGHDT and CDR2 YNNKEL (reference sequence). The ends lost 1 base at V and 5 bases at J; junction bases unmatched: 9. The CDR3 covers 17 residues.

The chain is built from TRBV7-3 and TRBJ2-2; 7 bases line up with TRBD1. The germline CDR1 and CDR2 sequences are SGHTA and FQGTGA. V lost 5 bases to trimming and J lost 2 bases; unmatched junction nucleotides: 2. CDR3 length equals 14 residues. In nucleotides, the CDR3 is TGTGCCAGCAGCCGACAGGGAAACACCGGGGAGCTGTTTTTT. Amino acids: CASSRQGNTGELFF.

The chain carries TRBV18 and TRBJ1-3; no firm D call. The germline CDR1 and CDR2 sequences are KGHSH and LQKENI. The length of the CDR3 is 16 residues. V lost 3 bases and J lost 3, with 15 bases in between. The CDR3 loop reads CASSPIGSGFGNTIYF. The CDR3 region has the DNA TGTGCCAGCTCACCTATAGGATCGGGTTTTGGAAACACCATATATTTT.

V gene TRBV9 combines with J gene TRBJ1-6, with no clear D. This CDR3 has 14 residues. The V gene's germline CDR1 is SGDLS and CDR2 YYNGEE. Between the trimmed V and J ends, which lost 2 bases and 7 bases, there was a span of 10 bases. CDR3 DNA: TGTGCCAGCAGCGTGGGCCAGACGAATTCACCCCTCCACTTT. This codes for CASSVGQTNSPLHF.

The V gene is TRBV27, the J gene TRBJ2-6, with D unclear. The CDR3 is 14 amino acids. The V and J ends lost 3 bases and 0 bases respectively, with 3 bases between them. CDR1 and CDR2 from the germline V gene are MNHEY and SMNVEV (reference sequence). The CDR3 DNA follows: TGTGCCAGCAGTTTTCACTCTGGGGCCAACGTCCTGACTTTC. This encodes CASSFHSGANVLTF.

The chain combines TRBV27 with TRBJ2-7, with D perhaps matching TRBD2 (5 bases). This CDR3 has 16 residues. Germline V gene lookup returns CDR1 MNHEY and CDR2 SMNVEV (reference sequence). Trimming stripped 0 bases from V and 3 bases from J, with 15 bases between. This chain's CDR3 is CASSLSPRRANYEQYF. As DNA, the CDR3 is TGTGCCAGCAGTTTATCTCCTCGGCGGGCGAACTACGAGCAGTACTTC.

The chain is built from TRBV5-6 and TRBJ1-1; 12 positions match TRBD1. The V segment lost 4 bases and the J segment 5 bases; nucleotides outside the gene matches: 12. The germline V gene encodes CDR1 SGHDT and CDR2 YYEEEE. The CDR3 has 17 amino acids. The CDR3 protein is CASSLNRDRGHGTEAFF. CDR3 coding DNA: TGTGCCAGCAGCCTAAACCGGGACAGGGGGCACGGGACTGAAGCTTTCTTT.

The V and J genes are TRBV12-3 or TRBV12-4 and TRBJ1-6, with TRBD1 as a possible D gene (5 bases). V was cut by 4 bases and J by 9 bases, with 10 bases left in between. The CDR3 consists of 13 residues. The CDR3 spells CASSSGSGSPLHF. For the CDR3, the DNA is TGTGCCAGCAGTTCAGGGTCGGGTTCACCCCTCCACTTT.

The rearrangement links TRBV7-9 to TRBJ2-5, with 9 bases that match TRBD2. The germline CDR1 and CDR2 sequences are SEHNR and FQNEAQ (reference sequence). CDR3 length: 15 amino acids. V gave up 1 base and J gave up 4 bases; unmatched junction bases: 4. Written as DNA, the CDR3 is TGTGCCAGCAGCTTAGTAGCGGGGGAAGGAGAGACCCAGTACTTC. This translates into CASSLVAGEGETQYF.

The gene calls are TRBV19 and TRBJ2-7; 8 bases line up with TRBD1. J was trimmed by 2 bases and V by 6 bases; bases with no gene match: 6. Germline V gene data show CDR1 as LNHDA and CDR2 as SQIVND (reference sequence). CDR3 length: 14 residues. CDR3 in DNA: TGTGCCAGTAGCGACACAGGGGGTCCCTACGAGCAGTACTTC. As protein: CASSDTGGPYEQYF.

The chain employs TRBV2 and TRBJ1-1, with D possibly TRBD1 on 6 matching bases. In germline, CDR1 is SNHLY, CDR2 FYNNEI. This CDR3 is built from 12 residues. Trimming shortened V by 8 bases and J by 5 bases, and 12 bases separated the two germline ends. The CDR3 DNA sequence: TGTGCCAGCCGACAAGGGACAACTGAAGCTTTCTTT. Amino acids: CASRQGTTEAFF.

The gene calls are TRBV24-1 and TRBJ2-3, with 7 bases matching TRBD2. V gave up 5 bases and J gave up 6 bases; unmatched junction bases: 4. The CDR3 runs 13 residues. Germline V gene sequence: CDR1 KGHDR, CDR2 SFDVKD. The CDR3 is CATSGDYQDTQYF. DNA of the CDR3: TGTGCCACCAGTGGGGACTACCAGGATACGCAGTATTTT.

This chain links TRBV9 with TRBJ2-3; TRBD2 matches 9 bases. The junction had 11 bases not matched to a gene; V was cut back by 0 bases and J by 9 bases. The germline V gene has CDR1 SGDLS and CDR2 YYNGEE. This CDR3 spans 16 amino acids. The CDR3 loop is CASSVVDSGGIGTQYF. The DNA of the CDR3 is TGTGCCAGCAGCGTAGTTGATAGCGGGGGAATCGGGACGCAGTATTTT. Full variable domain (missing parts from reference TRBV9 and TRBJ2-3): DSGVTQTPKHLITATGQRVTLRCSPRSGDLSVYWYQQSLDQGLQFLIQYYNGEERAKGNILERFSAQQFPDLHSELNLSSLELGDSALYFCASSVVDSGGIGTQYFGPGTRLTVL.

The chain uses TRBV2 and TRBJ2-2; a possible D gene is TRBD1 (5 bases). Per the germline V gene, CDR1 is SNHLY and CDR2 is FYNNEI. The V and J ends lost 9 bases and 0 bases respectively, with 11 bases between them. There are 14 residues in the CDR3. The CDR3 here is CARGATTNTGELFF. DNA for the CDR3: TGTGCCAGAGGGGCCACCACGAACACCGGGGAGCTGTTTTTT.

This chain joins TRBV5-5 and TRBJ2-2; TRBD1 aligns across 10 bases. The ends lost 4 bases at V and 2 bases at J; junction bases unmatched: 8. The CDR3 sequence is 17 residues long. Germline V CDR1 and CDR2: SGHKS, YYEKEE (reference sequence). This CDR3 reads CASSLRDRGVNTGELFF. In DNA, the CDR3 is TGTGCCAGCAGCCTCCGGGACAGGGGAGTCAACACCGGGGAGCTGTTTTTT.

V gene TRBV2 combines with J gene TRBJ2-4; 9 bases match TRBD1. Germline trimming cut 8 bases from V and 6 bases from J; bases unmatched to any gene: 8. The V gene's germline CDR1 is SNHLY and CDR2 FYNNEI. The CDR3 has 14 residues. CDR3 DNA: TGTGCCAGCGCGACGGGACAGGGTGGAAACATTCAGTACTTC. Translating gives CASATGQGGNIQYF.

The chain recombines TRBV11-2 with TRBJ2-7, with TRBD1 identical over 10 bases. Trimming took 2 bases from V and 6 from J; bases not matched to a gene: 4. This CDR3 is built from 14 residues. The V gene's germline CDR1 is SGHAT and CDR2 FQNNGV. This CDR3 is CASSLWDRGSEQYF. CDR3 DNA sequence: TGTGCCAGCAGCTTATGGGACAGGGGAAGCGAGCAGTACTTC.

This clone was detected a few times. This CDR3 is CASSQVAGGSGPEAFF. The CDR3 DNA follows: TGTGCCAGCAGCCAAGTGGCAGGGGGTTCTGGGCCTGAAGCTTTCTTT. The chain is built from TRBV4-2 and TRBJ1-1; 7 bases match TRBD1. Germline lookup yields CDR1 LGHNA and CDR2 YNFKEQ. The V segment lost 1 base and the J segment 6 bases; nucleotides outside the gene matches: 11. The CDR3 extends over 16 amino acids.

CDR3 residues: CASSQDPIRGDLALKNTEAFF. CDR3 sequence (DNA): TGCGCCAGCAGCCAAGATCCGATTCGGGGAGATTTAGCCCTTAAGAACACTGAAGCTTTCTTT. J is TRBJ1-1 and V is TRBV4-3; D uncertain. With 0 bases removed from V and 1 base from J, the gap between germline ends came to 27 bases. The CDR3 is 21 amino acids. The germline V gene encodes CDR1 LGHNA and CDR2 YSLEER.